The 12 T cell receptor beta chains presented below share a single source sample, sequenced in a study of CD8 T cells in ankylosing spondylitis (dated by TCRdb to 2015 to 2018). The library was built by means of 5' RACE. The run used an Illumina HiSeq 2500. TCRdb itself trimmed the public reads at Q25 with fastp, ran MiXCR and retained productive beta chains. Entries are consolidated by CDR3 protein sequence, retaining the most common genes and DNA. The sample table contains around 88,000 distinct CDR3 sequences; only one count was recorded for about 9% of them. Jointly, the top ten make up roughly 4.6% of the sample. The sample comprised blood, either unsorted or a sorted T cell fraction (not recorded which). These receptors came from a male donor with ankylosing spondylitis or in good health (not recorded which).

This clonotype came up many times. The chain employs TRBV14 and TRBJ1-1; D call uncertain. This CDR3 contains 13 residues. V was pared by 1 base and J by 4 bases, with 7 bases between. Germline CDR1 SGHDN, CDR2 FVKESK. The DNA of the CDR3 is TGTGCCAGCAGCCAAGTGTATATCACTGAAGCTTTCTTT. Translated: CASSQVYITEAFF.

The rearrangement joins TRBV18 to TRBJ2-5, with a possible D match to TRBD1 (5 bases). V gave up 0 bases and J gave up 5 bases, with 10 bases separating them. The CDR3 has 14 amino acids. Germline-derived CDR1 and CDR2 are KGHSH and LQKENI. CDR3 loop: CASSPPSGMETQYF. The DNA for the CDR3 is TGTGCCAGCTCACCACCTTCAGGGATGGAGACCCAGTACTTC.

With regard to this clonotype: This may be a read error, as it is one base from a much larger clone. Without the conserved terminal phenylalanine or tryptophan, this CDR3 likely stems from a read error. The chain recombines TRBV3-1 with TRBJ1-4; 8 bases agree with TRBD1. V gave up 2 bases and J gave up 2 bases; unmatched junction bases: 1. Germline assignment: CDR1 LGHDT and CDR2 YNNKEL (reference sequence). The CDR3 spans 15 residues. CDR3 residues: CASSQPGGTNEKLFL. The CDR3 DNA follows: TGTGCCAGCAGCCAACCAGGGGGCACTAATGAAAAACTGTTTCTT.

This clonotype was counted ten times or more. The chain joins TRBV5-1 to TRBJ1-2; possibly TRBD1 for D (5 bases). Per the germline V gene, CDR1 is SGHRS and CDR2 is YFSETQ. Trimming took off 1 base at V and 6 bases at J, with 10 bases between the two ends. The CDR3 loop spans 13 amino acids. The CDR3 DNA follows: TGCGCCAGCAGCTTGACAGGATGGGATGGCTACACCTTC. This gives the protein CASSLTGWDGYTF. Supplemented by reference TRBV5-1 and TRBJ1-2, the full variable domain reads KAGVTQTPRYLIKTRGQQVTLSCSPISGHRSVSWYQQTPGQGLQFLFEYFSETQRNKGNFPGRFSGRQFSNSRSEMNVSTLELGDSALYLCASSLTGWDGYTFGSGTRLTVV.

This clonotype was counted ten times or more. The rearrangement uses TRBV20-1 and TRBJ2-3; D remains ambiguous. Germline-derived CDR1 and CDR2 are DFQATT and SNEGSKA (reference sequence). V was shortened by 8 bases and J by 3 bases, with 18 bases between the two germline ends. The CDR3 is 14 residues long. The CDR3: CSPLVGSSTDTQYF. Written as DNA, the CDR3 is TGCAGTCCTTTAGTTGGTAGTAGTACAGATACGCAGTATTTT.

This clonotype was seen many times. The chain recombines TRBV6-2 or TRBV6-3 with TRBJ2-5; D not certain. CDR1 is MNHEY, CDR2 SVGEGT, per germline. The CDR3 sequence is 14 residues long. Trimming stripped 6 bases from V and 5 bases from J, with 16 bases between. CDR3 sequence: CASSSVNIPETQYF. CDR3 DNA: TGTGCCAGCAGCTCCGTGAACATACCGGAGACCCAGTACTTC.

This clonotype was picked up many times. This chain links TRBV29-1 with TRBJ2-3; no definite D call. Germline CDR1 reads SQVTM; CDR2 reads ANQGSEA. The CDR3 runs 11 residues. With 7 bases removed from V and 3 bases from J, the gap between germline ends came to 8 bases. CDR3 sequence reads: CSGETTDTQYF. CDR3 nucleotide sequence: TGCAGCGGAGAAACAACAGATACGCAGTATTTT.

The V gene is TRBV7-6, the J gene TRBJ2-1, with a weak D call TRBD2 (5 bases). Germline V gene sequence: CDR1 SGHVS, CDR2 FNYEAQ. The CDR3 length is 15 residues. Trimming shortened V by 0 bases and J by 9 bases, and 15 bases separated the two germline ends. In DNA, the CDR3 is TGTGCCAGCAGCTTAGCGCCCCGGGGTGGGAGTGAGCAGTTCTTC. Protein: CASSLAPRGGSEQFF. The full variable domain, with the rest looked up from reference TRBV7-6 and TRBJ2-1, is GAGVSQSPRYKVTKRGQDVALRCDPISGHVSLYWYRQALGQGPEFLTYFNYEAQQDKSGLPNDRFSAERPEGSISTLTIQRTEQRDSAMYRCASSLAPRGGSEQFFGPGTRLTVL.

The V gene is TRBV7-8, the J gene TRBJ2-1; D call uncertain. V was trimmed by 1 base and J by 2 bases, leaving 12 bases between them. This CDR3 has 16 amino acids. Germline CDR1 is SGHVS and CDR2 is FQNEAQ. CDR3 sequence reads: CASSLEATAPYNEQFF. For the CDR3, the DNA is TGTGCCAGCAGCTTAGAGGCGACCGCTCCCTACAATGAGCAGTTCTTC.

In its sample, this clonotype was seen many times. The gene calls are TRBV7-6 and TRBJ2-5; D gene unclear. This CDR3 contains 12 residues. CDR1 and CDR2 from the germline V gene are SGHVS and FNYEAQ. Trimming left V 1 base short and J 1 base short, with 1 base between. The CDR3 spells CASSLGQETQYF. CDR3 bases: TGTGCCAGCAGCTTAGGCCAAGAGACCCAGTACTTC.

This clonotype was seen repeatedly, ten times or more. The J gene is TRBJ2-7, the V gene TRBV5-1, with unresolved D. Trimming cost V 0 bases and J 2 bases, with 6 bases left between them. This CDR3 comprises 13 residues. Per germline, CDR1 SGHRS and CDR2 YFSETQ. The CDR3 protein is CASSLAEPYEQYF. The DNA for the CDR3 is TGCGCCAGCAGCTTGGCCGAGCCCTACGAGCAGTACTTC.

In this sample, this clonotype turned up many times. V and J are TRBV5-1 and TRBJ2-1, with TRBD2 matching over 12 bases. The J segment lost 7 bases and the V segment lost 4 bases, leaving 9 bases of the junction unmatched. Germline assignment: CDR1 SGHRS and CDR2 YFSETQ. This CDR3 region has 16 residues. This chain's CDR3 is CASSPSLAGGRNEQFF. In DNA, the CDR3 is TGCGCCAGCAGCCCATCTCTAGCGGGGGGGCGGAATGAGCAGTTCTTC.